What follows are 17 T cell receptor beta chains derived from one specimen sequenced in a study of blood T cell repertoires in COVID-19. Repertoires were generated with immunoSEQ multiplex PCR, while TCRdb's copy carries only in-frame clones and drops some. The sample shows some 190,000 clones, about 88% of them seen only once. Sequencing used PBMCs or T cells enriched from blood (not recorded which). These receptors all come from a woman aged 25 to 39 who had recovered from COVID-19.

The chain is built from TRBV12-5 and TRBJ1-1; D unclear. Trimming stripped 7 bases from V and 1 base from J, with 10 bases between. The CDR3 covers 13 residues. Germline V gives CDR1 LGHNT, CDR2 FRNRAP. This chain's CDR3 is CASVPPGNTEAFF. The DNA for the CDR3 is TGTGCTAGTGTTCCCCCAGGGAACACTGAAGCTTTCTTT.

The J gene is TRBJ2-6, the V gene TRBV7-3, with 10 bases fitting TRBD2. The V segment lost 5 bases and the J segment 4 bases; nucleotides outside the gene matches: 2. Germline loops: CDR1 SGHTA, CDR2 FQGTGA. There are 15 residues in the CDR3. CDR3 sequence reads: CASSQGLAGANVLTF. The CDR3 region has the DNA TGTGCCAGCAGCCAGGGACTAGCGGGGGCCAACGTCCTGACTTTC.

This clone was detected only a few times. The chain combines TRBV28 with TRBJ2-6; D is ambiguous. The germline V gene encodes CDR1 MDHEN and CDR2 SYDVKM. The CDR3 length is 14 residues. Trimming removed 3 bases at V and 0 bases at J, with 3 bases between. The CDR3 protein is CASSFNSGANVLTF. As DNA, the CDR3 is TGTGCCAGCAGTTTCAACTCTGGGGCCAACGTCCTGACTTTC.

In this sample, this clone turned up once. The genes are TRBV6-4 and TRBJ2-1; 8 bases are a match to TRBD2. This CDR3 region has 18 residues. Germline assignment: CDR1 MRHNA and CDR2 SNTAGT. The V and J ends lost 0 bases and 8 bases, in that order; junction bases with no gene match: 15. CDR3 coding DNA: TGTGCCAGCAGTGACTCGACCCCCCTAAGCGGGGGTGGGTATGAGCAGTTCTTC. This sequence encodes CASSDSTPLSGGGYEQFF.

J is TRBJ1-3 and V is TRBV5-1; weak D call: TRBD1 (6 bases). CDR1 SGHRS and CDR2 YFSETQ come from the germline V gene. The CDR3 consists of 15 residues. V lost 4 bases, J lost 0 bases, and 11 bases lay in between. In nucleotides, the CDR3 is TGCGCCAGCAGCGTGGACAGACCCTCTGGAAACACCATATATTTT. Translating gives CASSVDRPSGNTIYF.

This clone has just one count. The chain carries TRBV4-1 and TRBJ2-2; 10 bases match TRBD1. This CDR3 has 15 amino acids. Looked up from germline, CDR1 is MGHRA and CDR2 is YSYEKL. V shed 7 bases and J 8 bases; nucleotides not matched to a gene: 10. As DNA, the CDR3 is TGCGCCAGCAAGACCGGGACAGGGGTTAGTGGGGAGCTGTTTTTT. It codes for CASKTGTGVSGELFF.

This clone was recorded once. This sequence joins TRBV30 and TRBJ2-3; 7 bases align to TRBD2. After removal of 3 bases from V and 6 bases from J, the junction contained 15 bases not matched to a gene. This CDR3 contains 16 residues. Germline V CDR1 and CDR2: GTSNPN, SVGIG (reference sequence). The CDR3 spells CAWSPGLGQGVDTQYF. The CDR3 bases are TGTGCCTGGAGCCCTGGACTAGGTCAAGGAGTGGATACGCAGTATTTT.

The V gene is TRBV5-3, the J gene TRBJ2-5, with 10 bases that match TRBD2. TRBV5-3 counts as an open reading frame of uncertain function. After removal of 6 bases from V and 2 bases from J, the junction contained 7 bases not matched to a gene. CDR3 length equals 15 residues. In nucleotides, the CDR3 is TGTGCCAGAAATTGGACTAGCGGATCACAAGAGACCCAGTACTTC. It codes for CARNWTSGSQETQYF.

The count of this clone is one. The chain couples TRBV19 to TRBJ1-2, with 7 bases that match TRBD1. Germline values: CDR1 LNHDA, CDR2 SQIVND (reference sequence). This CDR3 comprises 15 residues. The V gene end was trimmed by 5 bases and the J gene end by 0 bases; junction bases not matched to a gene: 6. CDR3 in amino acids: CASSFGTEANYGYTF. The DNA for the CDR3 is TGTGCCAGTAGTTTCGGGACAGAGGCTAACTATGGCTACACCTTC. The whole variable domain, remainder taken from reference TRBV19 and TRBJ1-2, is DGGITQSPKYLFRKEGQNVTLSCEQNLNHDAMYWYRQDPGQGLRLIYYSQIVNDFQKGDIAEGYSVSREKKESFPLTVTSAQKNPTAFYLCASSFGTEANYGYTFGSGTRLTVV.

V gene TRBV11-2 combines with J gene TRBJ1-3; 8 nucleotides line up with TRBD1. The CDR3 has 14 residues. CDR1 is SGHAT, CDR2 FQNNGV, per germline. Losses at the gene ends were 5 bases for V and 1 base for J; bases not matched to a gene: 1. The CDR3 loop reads CASSRTGSGNTIYF. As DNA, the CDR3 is TGTGCCAGCAGCAGGACAGGGTCTGGAAACACCATATATTTT.

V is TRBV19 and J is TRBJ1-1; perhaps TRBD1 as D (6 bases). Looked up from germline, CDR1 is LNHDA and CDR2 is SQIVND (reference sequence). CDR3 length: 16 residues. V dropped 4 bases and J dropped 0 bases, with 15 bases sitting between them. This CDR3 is CASSTLSGTMNTEAFF. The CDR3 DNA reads TGTGCCAGTAGTACTCTTTCAGGGACAATGAACACTGAAGCTTTCTTT. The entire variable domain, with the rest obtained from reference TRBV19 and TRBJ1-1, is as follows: DGGITQSPKYLFRKEGQNVTLSCEQNLNHDAMYWYRQDPGQGLRLIYYSQIVNDFQKGDIAEGYSVSREKKESFPLTVTSAQKNPTAFYLCASSTLSGTMNTEAFFGQGTRLTVV.

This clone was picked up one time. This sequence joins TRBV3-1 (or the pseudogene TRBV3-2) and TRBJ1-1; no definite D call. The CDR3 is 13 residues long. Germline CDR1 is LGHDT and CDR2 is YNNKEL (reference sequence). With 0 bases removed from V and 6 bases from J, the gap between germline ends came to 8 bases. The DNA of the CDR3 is TGTGCCAGCAGCCAAGACTCTGTCGCTGAAGCTTTCTTT. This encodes CASSQDSVAEAFF.

The CDR3 nucleotides are TGTGCCAGCATGTTGGCCTCCGAGCAGTACGTC. This gives the protein CASMLASEQYV. This rearrangement joins TRBV2 to TRBJ2-7; D unclear. V lost 7 bases and J lost 6, with 10 bases in between. The V gene's germline CDR1 is SNHLY and CDR2 FYNNEI. The CDR3 is 11 residues long.

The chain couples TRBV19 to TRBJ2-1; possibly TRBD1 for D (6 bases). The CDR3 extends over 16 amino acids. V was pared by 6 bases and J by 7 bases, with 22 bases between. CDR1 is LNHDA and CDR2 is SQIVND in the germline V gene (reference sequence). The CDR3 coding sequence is TGTGCCAGTAGAGGTACGCGGCGAGGGCAGGGGAATGAGCAGTTCTTC. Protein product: CASRGTRRGQGNEQFF.

Here the CDR3 DNA reads TGTGCCAGCAGTTTAAGGGGACAGGGACGTGGGACCCAGTACTTC. Translating gives CASSLRGQGRGTQYF. The chain couples TRBV28 to TRBJ2-5; 9 positions agree with TRBD1. The CDR3 has 15 residues. Unmatched junction bases numbered 8, after V lost 2 bases and J lost 7 bases. CDR1 and CDR2 (germline): MDHEN, SYDVKM.

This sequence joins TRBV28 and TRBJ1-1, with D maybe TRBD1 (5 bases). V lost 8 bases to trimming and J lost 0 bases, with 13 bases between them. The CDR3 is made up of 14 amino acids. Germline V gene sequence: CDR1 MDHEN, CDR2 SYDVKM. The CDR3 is CASESGALNTEAFF. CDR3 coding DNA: TGTGCCAGCGAATCTGGGGCACTGAACACTGAAGCTTTCTTT.

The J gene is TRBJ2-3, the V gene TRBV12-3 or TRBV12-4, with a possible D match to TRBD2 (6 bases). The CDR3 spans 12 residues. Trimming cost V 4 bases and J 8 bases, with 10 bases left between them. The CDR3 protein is CASSSSVATQYF. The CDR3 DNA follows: TGTGCCAGCAGTTCTAGCGTCGCTACGCAGTATTTT.